This T cell receptor (beta chain) was identified in a study of OX40 agonist ivuxolimab in advanced cancers. Background for the entire study: Ivuxolimab was an agonistic, fully human IgG2 monoclonal antibody directed against OX40 (CD134), a costimulatory receptor. Prior anti-PD-1, anti-PD-L1 or anti-CTLA-4 therapy was permitted, and checkpoint inhibitors had been received by 30% to 40% of dose-escalation patients. A male proportion of roughly 80% and a mean age of roughly 55 years, ranging from roughly 23 to 90, were recorded for the dose-escalation cohort. Peripheral TCRbeta sequencing aimed to test whether ivuxolimab altered TCR sequence diversity and caused clonal T-cell expansion. Partial responses occurred in three dose-escalation patients, of whom one had hepatocellular carcinoma and two had cutaneous melanoma. The paper reports the monotherapy dose-escalation portion (N = 52 patients) of the phase I ivuxolimab trial. Intravenous ivuxolimab was administered to patients every 2 weeks at six dose levels: 0.01, 0.1, 0.3, 1.5, 3 and 10 mg/kg. Of the approximately 53 patients in dose escalation, some 19 had hepatocellular carcinoma, some 15 had melanoma, 9 had renal cell carcinoma and 9 had head and neck cancer. The paper as a whole reports these results and caveats: Low levels of normalized T-cell clonal expansion were also shown by some nonresponding patients. At doses of 0.1 to 3.0 mg/kg, clonal expansion of both CD4+ and CD8+ T cells in blood was seen between baseline and week 6. The antigen specificity of the peripheral T cells that underwent clonal expansion was not determined. In partial responders in the 0.1-3.0 mg/kg groups, normalized peripheral clonal expansion was found to be among the lowest, especially among CD8+ T cells. On average, CD8+ T cells showed more expanded clones than CD4+ T cells after ivuxolimab.

On this clone itself: There is no known antigen for this receptor. No much larger clonotype is one base removed from it; base qualities were not supplied.

Reading from cysteine to phenylalanine, the CDR3 counts 15 amino acids. Only the CDR3 part of the read is kept: 45 bases, read in frame from the first base. V is cut by 3 bases and J by 4 bases, and the space between the germline ends is 13 bases. CDR1 and CDR2 are read off the germline V gene as SGDLS and YYNGEE. For sequencing of the TCRbeta CDR3 region, genomic DNA was extracted from the sorted cells. TCRbeta CDR3 regions were sequenced using the immunoSEQ Assay. TCRdb holds this immuneACCESS table with in-frame rearrangements only. Some clones are missing; in checked studies, unresolved V genes explain under half, and the rest has no known cause. This sample gives about 26,000 clones in total; approximately 89% of them show up just once. The top ten hold 30% to 40% of the sample. The trial excluded patients who had a history of autoimmune disease or were on systemic immunosuppression. In every dose cohort, peripheral blood was drawn for TCR sequencing at baseline, cycle 4 day 1, and cycle 7 day 1. Samples were obtained from an open-label, multicenter, first-in-human phase I dose-escalation trial of ivuxolimab. Adults with locally advanced or metastatic melanoma, renal cell carcinoma, hepatocellular carcinoma or head and neck squamous cell carcinoma were enrolled in the trial. Before TCR sequencing, CD4+ and CD8+ T cells were separately sorted from peripheral blood.

The material sequenced was CD4+ or CD8+ T cells sorted from blood, taken in a trial of the OX40 agonist ivuxolimab. The V and J genes are TRBV9 and TRBJ1-4; the D region possibly corresponds to TRBD1 (6 bases align). The TCR originated in an adult with an advanced solid tumor such as melanoma, head and neck, liver or kidney cancer. DNA sequence: TGTGCCAGCAGCGCCGGCGGACAGAGTAATGAAAAACTGTTTTTT. Translated, it gives CASSAGGQSNEKLFF.